The 6 T cell receptor beta chains below come from one sample, sequenced in a study of technical replicates of blood from several donors. Assay: immunoSEQ multiplex PCR; the TCRdb copy retains only in-frame clones and omits some. The table records 65,000 to 85,000 clones, 96% of them present only once. Sequenced sample: T cells isolated from PBMCs. Receptors originate from a human donor in good health.

In this sample, this clone turned up once. The chain combines TRBV6-5 with TRBJ2-7; D may be TRBD2 (5 bases). The CDR3 is 12 residues long. The germline V gene encodes CDR1 MNHEY and CDR2 SVGAGI. V lost 1 base to trimming and J lost 5 bases, with 6 bases between them. The chain's CDR3 is CASSYFGDEQYF. CDR3 coding DNA: TGTGCCAGCAGTTACTTCGGGGACGAGCAGTACTTC.

The chain couples TRBV4-2 to TRBJ2-5; TRBD2 might be the D (6 bases). The CDR3 extends over 17 amino acids. The V and J ends lost 0 bases and 4 bases respectively, with 18 bases between them. Germline-derived CDR1 and CDR2 are LGHNA and YNFKEQ. This CDR3 reads CASSQEGSSGTGETQYF. CDR3 DNA: TGTGCCAGCAGCCAAGAGGGGAGTAGCGGTACCGGAGAGACCCAGTACTTC.

The chain is built from TRBV19 and TRBJ1-1, with a tentative D call TRBD1 (5 bases). CDR1 and CDR2 from the germline V gene are LNHDA and SQIVND (reference sequence). CDR3 size: 15 residues. V dropped 7 bases and J dropped 12 bases, with 27 bases sitting between them. DNA of the CDR3: TGTGCCAGTATCGGAGGGGACTCCTGGATGAAGAAGACTTTCTTT. Translated, it gives CASIGGDSWMKKTFF.

The chain recombines TRBV5-1 with TRBJ2-1; D might be TRBD2 (6 bases). Germline loops: CDR1 SGHRS, CDR2 YFSETQ. CDR3 length: 17 amino acids. Trimming removed 6 bases at V and 3 bases at J, with 22 bases between. The CDR3 sequence is CASTTHRWLANYNEQFF. The CDR3 DNA reads TGCGCCAGCACCACACACCGATGGCTAGCGAACTACAATGAGCAGTTCTTC.

The chain links TRBV10-2 to TRBJ2-5; 11 bases are shared with TRBD2. V gave up 4 bases and J gave up 5 bases; unmatched junction bases: 0. Germline V gene data show CDR1 as WSHSY and CDR2 as SAAADI. The CDR3 runs to 13 residues. CDR3 loop: CASSGTSGETQYF. The CDR3 nucleotides are TGCGCCAGCAGTGGGACTAGCGGGGAGACCCAGTACTTC.

The chain has TRBV2 and TRBJ2-7; 9 nucleotides agree with TRBD1. The CDR3 covers 14 residues. CDR1 and CDR2 (germline): SNHLY, FYNNEI. With V trimmed by 4 bases and J by 3 bases, 4 bases remained unmatched. CDR3 sequence reads: CASSGNRGLYEQYF. The DNA of the CDR3 is TGTGCCAGCAGTGGGAACAGGGGGCTCTACGAGCAGTACTTC.